The 28 T cell receptor beta chains below all came from one sample that was sequenced in a study of shared T cell receptors in the human thymus. Sequencing used immunoSEQ multiplex PCR; TCRdb keeps in-frame clones, though not all of them. The sample lists 500,000 to 750,000 clones, roughly 88% occurring once. These data are also associated with another study on human thymus T cells.

The sequenced material came from thymocytes. Receptors were obtained from a boy younger than two with a congenital heart defect.

The chain uses TRBV9 and TRBJ2-1; tentative D call: TRBD1 (5 bases). The CDR3 extends over 13 amino acids. V lost 3 bases and J 4 bases, leaving 8 bases between the germline ends. Germline CDR1 SGDLS, CDR2 YYNGEE. In DNA, the CDR3 is TGTGCCAGCAGCGAGGACACTTACAATGAGCAGTTCTTC. It codes for CASSEDTYNEQFF. The full variable domain, with the rest looked up from reference TRBV9 and TRBJ2-1, is DSGVTQTPKHLITATGQRVTLRCSPRSGDLSVYWYQQSLDQGLQFLIQYYNGEERAKGNILERFSAQQFPDLHSELNLSSLELGDSALYFCASSEDTYNEQFFGPGTRLTVL.

The chain recombines TRBV4-2 with TRBJ1-3; D remains unclear. The germline V gene encodes CDR1 LGHNA and CDR2 YNFKEQ. This CDR3 has 17 residues. Trimming pared 5 bases from V and 2 bases from J, leaving 19 bases between. Written as DNA, the CDR3 is TGTGCCAGCAGCTTCCGGGGAGAGCACGGGGCTGGAAACACCATATATTTT. Residues: CASSFRGEHGAGNTIYF.

V is TRBV10-3 and J is TRBJ2-1; 11 positions match TRBD2. The CDR3 runs to 17 residues. V trimming: 2 bases; J trimming: 4 bases; junction bases outside the gene matches: 7. Per germline, CDR1 ENHRY and CDR2 SYGVKD. This CDR3 reads CAISEPTSGRSYNEQFF. CDR3 DNA: TGTGCCATCAGTGAGCCTACTAGCGGGAGATCATACAATGAGCAGTTCTTC.

This rearrangement joins TRBV9 to TRBJ1-4; 7 bases match TRBD1. V gave up 4 bases and J gave up 5 bases; unmatched junction bases: 14. CDR3 size: 17 residues. Germline values: CDR1 SGDLS, CDR2 YYNGEE. The CDR3 DNA reads TGTGCCAGCAGCCCAGTGGGAGGCAGGGGGTCAAATGAAAAACTGTTTTTT. Translation: CASSPVGGRGSNEKLFF.

In this sample, this clone turned up once. The chain combines TRBV27 with TRBJ2-7, with D possibly matching TRBD2 (5 bases). The CDR3 consists of 15 residues. Between the trimmed V and J ends, which lost 5 bases and 6 bases, there was a span of 20 bases. The germline V gene encodes CDR1 MNHEY and CDR2 SMNVEV (reference sequence). Here the CDR3 reads CASSPRNRDFSEQYF. The CDR3 DNA follows: TGTGCCAGCAGTCCGCGGAATCGGGATTTCAGCGAGCAGTACTTC.

CDR3 sequence (DNA): TGTGCCTGGAGGATTCCCATGGGCCTGGTATTGGGGAATAGGGGTACGCAGTATTTT. This translates into CAWRIPMGLVLGNRGTQYF. The rearrangement uses TRBV30 and TRBJ2-3; D may be TRBD1 (5 bases). CDR1 and CDR2 from the germline V gene are GTSNPN and SVGIG (reference sequence). The CDR3 has 19 amino acids. V was clipped by 3 bases and J by 8 bases, with 33 bases between them.

This sequence joins TRBV5-4 and TRBJ2-5, with D possibly being TRBD2 (5 bases). Trimming took off 5 bases at V and 2 bases at J, with 13 bases between the two ends. The CDR3 covers 14 residues. Germline V gives CDR1 SGHNT, CDR2 YYREEE (reference sequence). The CDR3 sequence: CASSFQRSQETQYF. In DNA form, the CDR3 reads TGTGCCAGCAGTTTTCAGCGGTCTCAAGAGACCCAGTACTTC.

V usage is TRBV5-4 and J usage is TRBJ2-7; the D gene is possibly TRBD2 (6 bases). V dropped 2 bases and J dropped 2 bases, with 14 bases sitting between them. CDR1 and CDR2 (germline): SGHNT, YYREEE (reference sequence). The CDR3 spans 15 residues. DNA of the CDR3: TGTGCCAGCAGCTTCAGCGGGCCCTATACCTACGAGCAGTACTTC. The encoded protein is CASSFSGPYTYEQYF.

J is TRBJ2-7 and V is TRBV12-1; the table's D gene call, TRBD2, was not cross checked with the DNA. TRBV12-1 is assigned pseudogene status. The CDR3 is 16 residues long. The CDR3 coding sequence is TGTGCCAGCAGCCCTCCCCAGCGGGAGGTCTCCTACGAGCAGTACTTC. Translated, it gives CASSPPQREVSYEQYF.

The V call is TRBV6-5, the J call TRBJ2-3; TRBD1 matches 11 bases. V shed 7 bases, J shed 3 bases, and the junction held 6 bases outside the gene matches. Germline values: CDR1 MNHEY, CDR2 SVGAGI. The CDR3 runs 15 residues. The CDR3 reads CASTLGTGGTDTQYF. CDR3 bases: TGTGCCAGCACTTTGGGGACAGGGGGGACAGATACGCAGTATTTT.

The V call is TRBV5-4, the J call TRBJ2-3; TRBD2 might be the D (7 bases). The CDR3 spans 15 residues. In germline, CDR1 is SGHNT, CDR2 YYREEE (reference sequence). V lost 0 bases and J 5 bases, leaving 13 bases between the germline ends. This CDR3 reads CASSLEGGRRDTQYF. CDR3 in DNA: TGTGCCAGCAGCTTGGAGGGGGGGCGCAGAGATACGCAGTATTTT.

V is TRBV11-2 and J is TRBJ1-4; unclear D gene. Trimming cost V 3 bases and J 8 bases, with 10 bases left between them. There are 13 residues in the CDR3. Germline V gives CDR1 SGHAT, CDR2 FQNNGV. The CDR3 is CASSFREGEKLFF. CDR3 nucleotides: TGTGCCAGCAGCTTCCGGGAAGGAGAAAAACTGTTTTTT.

The genes are TRBV13 and TRBJ2-7; TRBD1 agrees at 9 bases. This CDR3 region has 14 residues. Germline CDR1 reads PRHDT; CDR2 reads FYEKMQ (reference sequence). With 5 bases clipped from V and 2 bases from J, the junction kept 4 bases outside the gene matches. The CDR3 nucleotides are TGTGCCAGCAGCACGGGACAGGGCCCCTACGAGCAGTACTTC. Translation: CASSTGQGPYEQYF.

This chain uses TRBV27 with TRBJ2-1, with D maybe TRBD2 (6 bases). V shed 5 bases and J shed 5 bases, with 16 bases lying between them. Germline CDR1 and CDR2: MNHEY and SMNVEV (reference sequence). This CDR3 comprises 15 residues. The CDR3 here is CASSPPRERDNEQFF. CDR3 nucleotides: TGTGCCAGCAGTCCCCCTCGGGAGCGGGACAATGAGCAGTTCTTC.

The chain carries TRBV4-1 and TRBJ2-7; 12 bases align to TRBD2. The CDR3 is made up of 20 amino acids. V trimming: 0 bases; J trimming: 2 bases; junction bases outside the gene matches: 14. The germline gives CDR1 MGHRA, CDR2 YSYEKL. CDR3 bases: TGCGCCAGCAGCCAAGATTGTGTGACTAGCGGGAGTCGTTCTCCCTACGAGCAGTACTTC. Amino acids: CASSQDCVTSGSRSPYEQYF.

The rearrangement links TRBV5-1 to TRBJ1-2; 7 bases line up with TRBD1. The length of the CDR3 is 14 residues. The V gene end was trimmed by 3 bases and the J gene end by 6 bases; junction bases not matched to a gene: 8. Germline V gene sequence: CDR1 SGHRS, CDR2 YFSETQ. For the CDR3, the DNA is TGCGCCAGCAGCTCCCCCGGGACAGACGATGGCTACACCTTC. Its translation: CASSSPGTDDGYTF.

J is TRBJ2-7 and V is TRBV27; TRBD2 matches 11 bases. The CDR3 sequence is 16 residues long. Germline V gene data show CDR1 as MNHEY and CDR2 as SMNVEV (reference sequence). The V gene end was trimmed by 5 bases and the J gene end by 2 bases; junction bases not matched to a gene: 8. CDR3 sequence reads: CASSPRSGRAAYEQYF. CDR3 nucleotides: TGTGCCAGCAGTCCCCGTAGCGGGAGGGCCGCCTACGAGCAGTACTTC.

The genes are TRBV18 and TRBJ2-1; weak D call: TRBD2 (5 bases). The CDR3 is 15 amino acids. The V gene lost 3 bases and the J gene lost 4 bases, with 13 bases spanning the gap. The germline CDR1 and CDR2 sequences are KGHSH and LQKENI. The CDR3 region has the DNA TGTGCCAGCTCACCCGGGGTCGTGAGGTACAATGAGCAGTTCTTC. Protein product: CASSPGVVRYNEQFF.

The gene calls are TRBV14 and TRBJ1-2, with D maybe TRBD1 (5 bases). V lost 4 bases to trimming and J lost 3 bases, with 18 bases between them. CDR1 is SGHDN, CDR2 FVKESK, per germline. The CDR3 has 16 residues. The CDR3 region has the DNA TGTGCCAGCAGCCGAGGCGGAGGGTCGGGGGACTATGGCTACACCTTC. Amino acid sequence: CASSRGGGSGDYGYTF.

Concerning this clone: In the same sample, other DNA sequences code for this CDR3. The V gene is TRBV7-8, the J gene TRBJ1-2; TRBD1 might be the D (6 bases). V lost 1 base, J lost 4 bases, and 13 bases lay in between. Germline CDR1 reads SGHVS; CDR2 reads FQNEAQ. The CDR3 length is 15 residues. The CDR3 is CASSLVRGAIYGYTF. Here the CDR3 DNA reads TGTGCCAGCAGCTTAGTACGGGGGGCCATCTATGGCTACACCTTC.

This chain connects TRBV5-4 to TRBJ2-7, with unresolved D. Germline V gene sequence: CDR1 SGHNT, CDR2 YYREEE (reference sequence). This CDR3 spans 16 amino acids. With 0 bases removed from V and 0 bases from J, the gap between germline ends came to 13 bases. CDR3 protein: CASSLAPDTPSYEQYF. Here the CDR3 DNA reads TGTGCCAGCAGCTTGGCTCCCGACACCCCCTCCTACGAGCAGTACTTC.

The chain couples TRBV5-1 to TRBJ1-1; 7 nucleotides align to TRBD1. Germline-derived CDR1 and CDR2 are SGHRS and YFSETQ. V was clipped by 2 bases and J by 5 bases; unmatched bases: 6. The CDR3 has 14 amino acids. The DNA for the CDR3 is TGCGCCAGCAGCTTCCGGGACAGCCATACTGAAGCTTTCTTT. Protein: CASSFRDSHTEAFF.

The chain combines TRBV9 with TRBJ2-1; TRBD2 is a possible D gene (5 bases). The CDR3 runs 17 residues. Trimming removed 1 base at V and 5 bases at J, with 19 bases between. Germline V gene data show CDR1 as SGDLS and CDR2 as YYNGEE. Written as DNA, the CDR3 is TGTGCCAGCAGCGTAACCCCGAGCGGACCCGGTGACAATGAGCAGTTCTTC. It specifies CASSVTPSGPGDNEQFF.

This chain's CDR3 is CASPGTHNEQFF. In DNA, the CDR3 is TGTGCCAGCCCCGGGACTCACAATGAGCAGTTCTTC. The chain uses TRBV7-9 and TRBJ2-1, with TRBD2 as a possible D gene (6 bases). Trimming removed 8 bases from V and 5 bases from J, with 10 bases in between. The CDR3 loop spans 12 amino acids. Germline V gives CDR1 SEHNR, CDR2 FQNEAQ (reference sequence).

This chain links TRBV4-3 with TRBJ2-7, with 9 bases that match TRBD2. This CDR3 region has 15 residues. V lost 5 bases to trimming and J lost 5 bases; unmatched junction nucleotides: 10. Germline CDR1 LGHNA, CDR2 YSLEER. The CDR3 here is CASSSRTSAVDEQYF. As DNA, the CDR3 is TGCGCCAGCAGCAGCCGGACTAGCGCGGTGGACGAGCAGTACTTC.

The chain employs TRBV6-5 and TRBJ2-7; 7 bases map to TRBD1. There are 13 residues in the CDR3. Germline CDR1 MNHEY, CDR2 SVGAGI. Losses at the gene ends were 9 bases for V and 3 bases for J; bases not matched to a gene: 8. In DNA form, the CDR3 reads TGTGCCAGTTCCCGACAGGGATACTACGAGCAGTACTTC. It specifies CASSRQGYYEQYF.

V is TRBV9 and J is TRBJ2-1; 8 bases are a match to TRBD2. Germline CDR1 and CDR2: SGDLS and YYNGEE. The CDR3 spans 16 residues. J lost 3 bases, V lost 4 bases, and 9 bases had no gene match. CDR3 DNA sequence: TGTGCCAGCAGCACCCGGGGGGGGAGTATCTACAATGAGCAGTTCTTC. This translates into CASSTRGGSIYNEQFF.

The CDR3 region has the DNA TGTGCCAGCAGCTTGGGGGGGGCCGGGGAGCTGTTTTTT. Residues: CASSLGGAGELFF. The chain combines TRBV7-2 with TRBJ2-2; TRBD2 agrees at 7 bases. J lost 6 bases, V lost 3 bases, and 1 base had no gene match. Germline lookup yields CDR1 SGHTA and CDR2 FQGNSA. This CDR3 comprises 13 residues.